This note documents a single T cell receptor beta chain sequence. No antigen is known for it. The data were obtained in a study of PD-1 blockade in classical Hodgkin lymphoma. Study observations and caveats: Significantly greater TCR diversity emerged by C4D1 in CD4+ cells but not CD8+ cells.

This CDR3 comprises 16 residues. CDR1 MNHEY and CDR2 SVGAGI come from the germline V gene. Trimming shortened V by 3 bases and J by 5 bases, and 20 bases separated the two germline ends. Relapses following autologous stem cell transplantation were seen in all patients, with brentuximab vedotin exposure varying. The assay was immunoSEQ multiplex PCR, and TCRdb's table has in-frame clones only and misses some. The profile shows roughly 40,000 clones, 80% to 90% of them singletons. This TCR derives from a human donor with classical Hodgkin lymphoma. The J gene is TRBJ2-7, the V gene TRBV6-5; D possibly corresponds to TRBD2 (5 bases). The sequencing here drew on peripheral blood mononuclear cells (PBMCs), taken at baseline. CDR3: CASSYRPHGVVHEQYF. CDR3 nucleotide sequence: TGTGCCAGCAGTTATAGGCCCCACGGGGTTGTCCACGAGCAGTACTTC.